The TCR beta chain under discussion was sequenced for a study of blood T cell repertoires in COVID-19. Seattle patient enrollment occurred during active infection, with longitudinal follow-up thereafter. TCRdb's copy holds only in-frame clones and misses some; the assay was immunoSEQ multiplex PCR. The sample lists some 450,000 clones, 70% to 90% seen once, with around 13% in the top ten. Deletions cut 4 bases from V and 0 bases from J, with 12 bases between. The CDR3 has 14 amino acids. Germline V gene lookup returns CDR1 SQVTM and CDR2 ANQGSEA. Sequencing was done on a sample of peripheral blood. The V gene is TRBV29-1, the J gene TRBJ1-1, with D unresolved. This receptor was identified in a woman between 50 and 59 years old with COVID-19, enrolled during active disease. The CDR3 bases are TGCAGCGTTGTAATAGGAGGGTTGAACACTGAAGCTTTCTTT. Protein sequence: CSVVIGGLNTEAFF.